This TCR beta chain stems from a study of blood T cell repertoires in COVID-19. Study summary: The United States, Italy and Spain were the sources of the acute and convalescent COVID-19 samples. The analysed material was cDNA or gDNA that came from T cells, B-cell-depleted T cells, or PBMCs.

The authors' processing: Nucleated cell counts were estimated from reference gene primer amplification. Clones were sequenced by immunoSEQ multiplex PCR, and TCRdb holds only the in-frame ones, with some missing. That table gives V, J and clone size, and the DNA gave D and trimming. The table records approximately 68,000 clones, roughly 88% of them present only once. The CDR3 covers 14 residues. The germline V and J ends were trimmed by 2 bases and 6 bases, with 14 bases remaining between them. Germline V gene data show CDR1 as SGHNT and CDR2 as YYREEE (reference sequence). Sequencing was performed on peripheral blood. This TCR was recovered from a man aged 65 to 85 with active or convalescent COVID-19. The chain is built from TRBV5-4 and TRBJ2-5, with D possibly matching TRBD1 (5 bases). In DNA form, the CDR3 reads TGTGCCAGCAGCTTCGGCGACAGTGGAAAGACCCAGTACTTC. Translation gives CASSFGDSGKTQYF.